Each of the 6 T cell receptor beta chains below was sequenced from the same sample in a study of blood T cell repertoires in COVID-19. Produced via immunoSEQ multiplex PCR; TCRdb's table is partial and in-frame only. In the table there are some 200,000 clones, around nine tenths of which are singletons. Sequences were obtained from peripheral blood. All receptors come from a man between 18 and 29 years old with active or convalescent COVID-19.

The chain combines TRBV28 with TRBJ1-4; no clear D gene. Trimming stripped 3 bases from V and 0 bases from J, with 8 bases between. CDR3 length: 15 amino acids. Looked up from germline, CDR1 is MDHEN and CDR2 is SYDVKM. CDR3 sequence (DNA): TGTGCCAGCAGTTTGAAGACTACAACTAATGAAAAACTGTTTTTT. Translating gives CASSLKTTTNEKLFF.

This clone was seen more than once but under ten times. The rearrangement uses TRBV28 and TRBJ1-2, with D hard to call. From germline, CDR1 is MDHEN and CDR2 SYDVKM. This CDR3 spans 14 amino acids. The V and J ends lost 4 bases and 10 bases respectively, with 19 bases between them. The CDR3 bases are TGTGCCAGCAGTTCCTATCAGGCCCCCAGGTCCTACACCTTC. Translated: CASSSYQAPRSYTF.

As for this clone: Other DNA sequences of this sample code for an identical CDR3. This sequence joins TRBV9 and TRBJ2-5, with a tentative D call TRBD1 (6 bases). CDR1 is SGDLS and CDR2 is YYNGEE in the germline V gene. V was clipped by 2 bases and J by 2 bases, with 13 bases between them. This CDR3 is built from 15 residues. CDR3 sequence reads: CASSVQTGPQETQYF. CDR3 coding DNA: TGTGCCAGCAGCGTCCAGACAGGTCCTCAAGAGACCCAGTACTTC.

The rearrangement uses TRBV7-9 and TRBJ1-2; 7 bases are a match to TRBD1. V dropped 4 bases and J dropped 3; count of bases not matched to a gene: 2. Per germline, CDR1 SEHNR and CDR2 FQNEAQ (reference sequence). CDR3 length: 13 residues. In DNA form, the CDR3 reads TGTGCCAGCAGCTCCGGGACAGACTATGGCTACACCTTC. The encoded protein is CASSSGTDYGYTF.

This sequence joins TRBV28 and TRBJ1-1; D is uncertain. CDR1 is MDHEN and CDR2 is SYDVKM in the germline V gene. V lost 3 bases and J lost 0, with 8 bases in between. The CDR3 has 14 amino acids. CDR3 DNA sequence: TGTGCCAGCAGTTTTGGGAGCATGAACACTGAAGCTTTCTTT. Protein product: CASSFGSMNTEAFF. Full variable domain (missing parts from reference TRBV28 and TRBJ1-1): DVKVTQSSRYLVKRTGEKVFLECVQDMDHENMFWYRQDPGLGLRLIYFSYDVKMKEKGDIPEGYSVSREKKERFSLILESASTNQTSMYLCASSFGSMNTEAFFGQGTRLTVV.

The chain uses TRBV7-2 and TRBJ1-6; TRBD1 matches at 9 bases. J lost 6 bases, V lost 3 bases, and 3 bases had no gene match. Germline V gene lookup returns CDR1 SGHTA and CDR2 FQGNSA. The CDR3 is 15 amino acids. The CDR3 sequence: CASSFRDRVNSPLHF. CDR3 DNA sequence: TGTGCCAGCAGCTTCCGGGACAGGGTTAATTCACCCCTCCACTTT.